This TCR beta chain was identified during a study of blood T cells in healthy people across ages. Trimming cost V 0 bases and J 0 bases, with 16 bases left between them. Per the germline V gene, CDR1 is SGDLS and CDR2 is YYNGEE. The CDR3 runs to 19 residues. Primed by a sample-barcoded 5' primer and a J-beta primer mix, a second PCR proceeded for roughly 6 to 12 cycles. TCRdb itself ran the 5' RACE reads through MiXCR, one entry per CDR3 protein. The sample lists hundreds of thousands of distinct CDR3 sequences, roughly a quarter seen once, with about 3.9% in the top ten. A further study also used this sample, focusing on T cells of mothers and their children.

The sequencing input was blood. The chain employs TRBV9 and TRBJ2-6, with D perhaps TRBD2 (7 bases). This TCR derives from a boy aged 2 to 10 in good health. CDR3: CASSVGGGLPGSGANVLTF. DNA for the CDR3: TGTGCCAGCAGCGTAGGCGGGGGCCTCCCCGGCTCTGGGGCCAACGTCCTGACTTTC.